The next 12 T cell receptor beta chains were all read from a single sample in a study of identical twins (dated by TCRdb to about 2016). To prepare the library, 5' RACE was applied. TCRdb names Illumina HiSeq 2000 as the instrument used. The public reads were reanalyzed by TCRdb: fastp trimming at Q25, MiXCR alignment, in-frame beta chains only. Here each entry gathers all rows of one CDR3 protein and keeps the most common genes and DNA. The sample profile shows about 470,000 distinct CDR3 sequences; 20% to 25% of them were found once. The ten largest clones add up to over 2.5% of the sample. This same sample was also part of a study on T cells expressing NK-cell markers.

The sample consisted of CD4+ T cells sorted from blood. The source of these receptors is a woman aged 18-29 years in good health.

This clonotype was detected only a few times. The chain carries TRBV5-1 and TRBJ2-3, with 9 bases matching TRBD2. The germline CDR1 and CDR2 sequences are SGHRS and YFSETQ. CDR3 length: 16 amino acids. Trimming removed 4 bases from V and 1 base from J; junction bases left unmatched: 7. The CDR3 spells CASSLPSGTGTDTQYF. The CDR3 bases are TGCGCCAGCAGCCTCCCTAGCGGGACTGGCACAGATACGCAGTATTTT.

The rearrangement uses TRBV5-1 and TRBJ2-2; perhaps TRBD1 as D (6 bases). Per the germline V gene, CDR1 is SGHRS and CDR2 is YFSETQ. V was cut by 1 base and J by 4 bases, with 11 bases left in between. This CDR3 has 15 amino acids. CDR3 nucleotides: TGCGCCAGCAGCTTGTTTGCAGGGGCCACCGGGGAGCTGTTTTTT. This codes for CASSLFAGATGELFF.

This clonotype showed up just a few times. V usage is TRBV7-2 and J usage is TRBJ1-5; D uncertain. The V end was cut by 5 bases, the J end by 4 bases, with 12 bases between. The CDR3 loop spans 14 amino acids. Germline loops: CDR1 SGHTA, CDR2 FQGNSA. The CDR3 nucleotides are TGTGCCAGCAGCCTAGGGCTGAGAAATCAGCCCCAGCATTTT. Amino acid sequence: CASSLGLRNQPQHF.

The chain combines TRBV12-3 or TRBV12-4 with TRBJ1-2; 7 nucleotides line up with TRBD1. The CDR3 covers 14 residues. With V trimmed by 4 bases and J by 4 bases, 6 bases remained unmatched. The CDR3 sequence is CASSSQGLIYGYTF. Here the CDR3 DNA reads TGTGCCAGCAGTTCACAGGGGTTGATCTATGGCTACACCTTC.

This clonotype was seen more than once but under ten times. The genes are TRBV10-3 and TRBJ1-4; 7 positions agree with TRBD1. This CDR3 spans 15 amino acids. The V segment lost 0 bases and the J segment 8 bases; nucleotides outside the gene matches: 6. CDR1 and CDR2 (germline): ENHRY, SYGVKD. Written as DNA, the CDR3 is TGTGCCATCAGTGAGTCCGAGGGACAGCCAGAAAAACTGTTTTTT. It codes for CAISESEGQPEKLFF.

This clonotype has more than one count but fewer than ten. The chain uses TRBV7-2 and TRBJ2-2; D gene unclear. V lost 2 bases, J lost 0 bases, and 7 bases lay in between. CDR1 is SGHTA, CDR2 FQGNSA, per germline. This CDR3 is 15 amino acids long. The CDR3 DNA reads as TGTGCCAGCAGCTTAAAGCTAGCGAACACCGGGGAGCTGTTTTTT. This gives the protein CASSLKLANTGELFF.

The chain joins TRBV5-6 to TRBJ2-1; D call uncertain. The CDR3 has 14 residues. The germline V and J ends were trimmed by 1 base and 5 bases, with 10 bases remaining between them. CDR1 is SGHDT and CDR2 is YYEEEE in the germline V gene. The CDR3 bases are TGTGCCAGCAGCTTGTTAGTGGCAAACAATGAGCAGTTCTTC. It yields the protein CASSLLVANNEQFF.

V is TRBV20-1 and J is TRBJ2-7; 8 nucleotides line up with TRBD2. Trimming took 3 bases from V and 2 from J; bases not matched to a gene: 6. Germline CDR1 reads DFQATT; CDR2 reads SNEGSKA (reference sequence). The CDR3 consists of 14 residues. As DNA, the CDR3 is TGCAGTGCTAGTAGCGGGGTTAAAACCTACGAGCAGTACTTC. Translation gives CSASSGVKTYEQYF.

This clonotype was picked up a small number of times. V usage is TRBV7-2 and J usage is TRBJ2-7; 8 bases are shared with TRBD2. The CDR3 runs to 13 residues. The V gene's germline CDR1 is SGHTA and CDR2 FQGNSA. The V gene end was trimmed by 5 bases and the J gene end by 6 bases; junction bases not matched to a gene: 6. CDR3 in DNA: TGTGCCAGCAGCAGCGGGAGAAACACCGAGCAGTACTTC. Translation: CASSSGRNTEQYF. Combining the CDR3 with reference TRBV7-2 and TRBJ2-7 gives the whole variable domain GAGVSQSPSNKVTEKGKDVELRCDPISGHTALYWYRQSLGQGLEFLIYFQGNSAPDKSGLPSDRFSAERTGGSVSTLTIQRTQQEDSAVYLCASSSGRNTEQYFGPGTRLTVT.

This clonotype has just a few counts. The chain couples TRBV19 to TRBJ1-2; D is perhaps TRBD1 (5 bases). CDR1 is LNHDA, CDR2 SQIVND, per germline (reference sequence). CDR3 length: 14 residues. Trimming removed 8 bases from V and 2 bases from J, with 15 bases in between. The CDR3 loop reads CASRLGTLNYGYTF. The CDR3 DNA follows: TGTGCCAGTCGACTCGGGACCTTGAACTATGGCTACACCTTC.

As to this clonotype: The junction departs from germline at one end; a sequencing error may be responsible. This chain connects TRBV7-7 to TRBJ2-1; TRBD2 agrees at 8 bases. This CDR3 contains 15 residues. Germline loops: CDR1 SSHAT, CDR2 FNYEAQ (reference sequence). As DNA, the CDR3 is TGTGCTAGCAGCTACCTCCCGGGGGGGCAGAATGAGCAGTTCTTC. This sequence encodes CASSYLPGGQNEQFF. The full variable domain, completed using reference TRBV7-7 and TRBJ2-1, is GAGVSQSPRYKVTKRGQDVTLRCDPISSHATLYWYQQALGQGPEFLTYFNYEAQPDKSGLPSDRFSAERPEGSISTLTIQRTEQRDSAMYRCASSYLPGGQNEQFFGPGTRLTVL.

There are many counts of this clonotype. The V call is TRBV12-3 or TRBV12-4, the J call TRBJ2-1; D not resolved. The CDR3 spans 13 residues. V shed 4 bases and J shed 0 bases, with 4 bases lying between them. CDR3 protein: CASSSSSYNEQFF. The CDR3 DNA sequence: TGTGCCAGCAGTTCGAGCTCCTACAATGAGCAGTTCTTC.